One T cell receptor (beta chain) is described in this entry. The antigen is not known. This table comes from immunoSEQ multiplex PCR, and its TCRdb copy is limited to in-frame clones, with some not included. This table holds just under 20,000 clones, more than 75% found once. The sample comes from a study of untreated major depressive disorder. CDR3 size: 18 residues. Germline loops: CDR1 MNHEY, CDR2 SMNVEV (reference sequence). V was shortened by 2 bases and J by 0 bases, with 19 bases between the two germline ends. General study findings and limits: TRBV05-01 (Vbeta 5.1) usage was higher in CD4+ T cells of depressed patients than controls.

From thawed PBMCs, CD4+ T cells were purified by negative selection. Sequenced material: CD4+ T cells from PBMCs. This clonotype originated in a woman in her twenties or thirties in good health. This sequence joins TRBV27 and TRBJ1-2; maybe TRBD1 (5 bases). The CDR3: CASSLGGSRGSPNYGYTF. CDR3 in DNA: TGTGCCAGCAGTTTAGGGGGGAGTAGGGGAAGCCCTAACTATGGCTACACCTTC.